The 22 T cell receptor beta chains in this list originate from one sample, sequenced in a study of cytomegalovirus exposure and HLA in healthy donors. The primer mix had 60 Vbeta and 13 Jbeta primers. Method: immunoSEQ multiplex PCR; TCRdb's copy keeps in-frame clones and lacks some. The sample carries about 220,000 clones, about three quarters recorded once. Sequencing was performed on PBMCs. The receptor source for this set is a male donor in good health and CMV-seronegative.

The chain recombines TRBV6-6 with TRBJ2-5; 7 nucleotides align to TRBD1. Germline-derived CDR1 and CDR2 are MNHNY and SVGAGI (reference sequence). J lost 7 bases, V lost 6 bases, and 14 bases had no gene match. There are 15 residues in the CDR3. The CDR3 DNA reads TGTGCCAGCAGCCCAGGGACAGCCCCCATTCTGACCCAGTACTTC. The encoded protein is CASSPGTAPILTQYF.

This clone has a handful of counts. V gene TRBV25-1 combines with J gene TRBJ1-1, with 9 nucleotides matching TRBD1. The ends lost 6 bases at V and 4 bases at J; junction bases unmatched: 9. This CDR3 spans 15 amino acids. Germline-derived CDR1 and CDR2 are MGHDK and SYGVNS. The DNA for the CDR3 is TGTGCCAGCAGGGAGACAGGGGGTTTGGGCACTGAAGCTTTCTTT. It translates to CASRETGGLGTEAFF.

V gene TRBV6-1 combines with J gene TRBJ1-5; D is perhaps TRBD1 (5 bases). The V and J ends lost 1 base and 2 bases respectively, with 12 bases between them. CDR3 length equals 16 residues. Germline CDR1 MNHNS, CDR2 SASEGT. The CDR3, as DNA: TGTGCCAGCAGTGAAGGGGGGGGATGGGGCAATCAGCCCCAGCATTTT. Its translation: CASSEGGGWGNQPQHF.

V gene TRBV7-6 combines with J gene TRBJ2-1; TRBD2 agrees at 12 bases. The CDR3 runs to 18 residues. Germline V gives CDR1 SGHVS, CDR2 FNYEAQ. With 1 base clipped from V and 9 bases from J, the junction kept 13 bases outside the gene matches. This CDR3 is CASSLGAPASGRASEQFF. CDR3 DNA: TGTGCCAGCAGCTTAGGGGCACCGGCTAGCGGGAGGGCCAGTGAGCAGTTCTTC.

V usage is TRBV7-9 and J usage is TRBJ2-5; D might be TRBD2 (6 bases). CDR1 and CDR2 from the germline V gene are SEHNR and FQNEAQ (reference sequence). V was pared by 1 base and J by 4 bases, with 13 bases between. This CDR3 has 15 residues. CDR3 loop: CASSLVFGGRETQYF. CDR3 DNA sequence: TGTGCCAGCAGCTTAGTATTTGGAGGGAGAGAGACCCAGTACTTC.

The chain links TRBV6-1 to TRBJ1-6, with unresolved D. The CDR3 contains 12 residues. Deletions cut 11 bases from V and 1 base from J, with 6 bases between. CDR1 is MNHNS, CDR2 SASEGT, per germline. This CDR3 reads CAAGSYNSPLHF. CDR3 DNA: TGTGCCGCGGGGTCCTATAATTCACCCCTCCACTTT.

The chain joins TRBV9 to TRBJ1-4, with 8 bases aligning to TRBD1. The CDR3 has 16 amino acids. The V gene end was trimmed by 1 base and the J gene end by 0 bases; junction bases not matched to a gene: 2. Germline V gene data show CDR1 as SGDLS and CDR2 as YYNGEE. This CDR3 is CASSVTGGATNEKLFF. In nucleotides, the CDR3 is TGTGCCAGCAGCGTAACAGGGGGTGCAACTAATGAAAAACTGTTTTTT.

This chain links TRBV7-9 with TRBJ2-2, with unresolved D. V shed 3 bases and J shed 2 bases, with 10 bases lying between them. There are 15 residues in the CDR3. Germline CDR1 reads SEHNR; CDR2 reads FQNEAQ (reference sequence). As DNA, the CDR3 is TGTGCCAGCAGCTTGGAGAGCTTCAACACCGGGGAGCTGTTTTTT. Residues: CASSLESFNTGELFF. Full variable domain (rest looked up from reference TRBV7-9 and TRBJ2-2): DTGVSQNPRHKITKRGQNVTFRCDPISEHNRLYWYRQTLGQGPEFLTYFQNEAQLEKSRLLSDRFSAERPKGSFSTLEIQRTEQGDSAMYLCASSLESFNTGELFFGEGSRLTVL.

The chain is built from TRBV7-9 and TRBJ1-2; TRBD1 might be the D (5 bases). Trimming took off 5 bases at V and 4 bases at J, with 17 bases between the two ends. This CDR3 is 15 amino acids long. Germline V gives CDR1 SEHNR, CDR2 FQNEAQ (reference sequence). The CDR3 DNA reads as TGTGCCAGCAGCCAGTCAGGGAGGGGAGGCTATGGCTACACCTTC. This translates into CASSQSGRGGYGYTF.

The rearrangement uses TRBV5-4 and TRBJ2-7; perhaps TRBD2 as D (5 bases). Trimming shortened V by 4 bases and J by 0 bases, and 14 bases separated the two germline ends. CDR1 is SGHNT and CDR2 is YYREEE in the germline V gene (reference sequence). The CDR3 extends over 15 amino acids. The CDR3 here is CASSPSEGFSYEQYF. The CDR3 DNA reads as TGTGCCAGCAGCCCGTCCGAGGGCTTCTCCTACGAGCAGTACTTC.

The chain employs TRBV18 and TRBJ1-1; TRBD1 matches 8 bases. Per the germline V gene, CDR1 is KGHSH and CDR2 is LQKENI. With 4 bases clipped from V and 3 bases from J, the junction kept 7 bases outside the gene matches. The CDR3 loop spans 15 amino acids. CDR3 nucleotides: TGTGCCAGCTCACACGGACAGGGAATCGACACTGAAGCTTTCTTT. It translates to CASSHGQGIDTEAFF.

The J gene is TRBJ1-4, the V gene TRBV18; maybe TRBD1 (5 bases). V gave up 3 bases and J gave up 4 bases, with 9 bases separating them. The CDR3 runs to 14 residues. The germline CDR1 and CDR2 sequences are KGHSH and LQKENI. CDR3 sequence reads: CASSPGLGNEKLFF. The DNA of the CDR3 is TGTGCCAGCTCACCGGGACTGGGTAATGAAAAACTGTTTTTT.

The V call is TRBV9, the J call TRBJ2-7, with D possibly matching TRBD2 (6 bases). The CDR3 loop spans 16 amino acids. Trimming left V 0 bases short and J 3 bases short, with 16 bases between. Germline CDR1 is SGDLS and CDR2 is YYNGEE. The CDR3 is CASSVEEGAALYEQYF. In DNA, the CDR3 is TGTGCCAGCAGCGTAGAGGAGGGCGCCGCCCTCTACGAGCAGTACTTC. Using reference TRBV9 and TRBJ2-7 for the parts outside the CDR3, the full variable domain is DSGVTQTPKHLITATGQRVTLRCSPRSGDLSVYWYQQSLDQGLQFLIQYYNGEERAKGNILERFSAQQFPDLHSELNLSSLELGDSALYFCASSVEEGAALYEQYFGPGTRLTVT.

About this clone: The germline gene is not matched at one end of the junction; a read error may be the cause. V is TRBV30 and J is TRBJ1-6; TRBD1 agrees at 8 bases. Per germline, CDR1 GTSNPN and CDR2 SVGIG (reference sequence). The CDR3 consists of 14 residues. CDR3 coding DNA: TGTGCCTGGAGCCAAGGACAGGGTAACTCACCCCTCCGCTTT. Protein: CAWSQGQGNSPLRF.

The J gene is TRBJ2-1, the V gene TRBV5-1; possible D gene TRBD1, 6 bases. Per germline, CDR1 SGHRS and CDR2 YFSETQ. This CDR3 spans 15 amino acids. V shed 1 base and J shed 4 bases, with 12 bases lying between them. The CDR3 region is CASSLTPGVYNEQFF. Here the CDR3 DNA reads TGCGCCAGCAGCTTGACCCCAGGGGTATACAATGAGCAGTTCTTC.

This rearrangement joins TRBV27 to TRBJ1-2; D is possibly TRBD1 (6 bases). The CDR3 consists of 14 residues. V lost 3 bases and J 8 bases, leaving 16 bases between the germline ends. The V gene's germline CDR1 is MNHEY and CDR2 SMNVEV (reference sequence). As DNA, the CDR3 is TGTGCCAGCAGTTTTGGGCAGGGGTACGGCGGCTACACCTTC. Translating gives CASSFGQGYGGYTF.

This rearrangement joins TRBV7-3 to TRBJ2-5, with 8 bases that match TRBD2. Germline CDR1 SGHTA, CDR2 FQGTGA. The CDR3 spans 15 residues. Trimming cost V 5 bases and J 5 bases; bases outside gene matches: 10. CDR3 loop: CASSPLAGRLETQYF. The CDR3 DNA reads as TGTGCCAGCAGCCCCTTAGCGGGGAGATTGGAGACCCAGTACTTC.

As concerns this clone: At one end, the junction sequence differs from germline, possibly due to a read error. Other nucleotide sequences from this sample produce the same CDR3. The CDR3 protein is CASSLSTGLGTEAFF. CDR3 coding DNA: TGTGCCAGCAGTCTTTCGACAGGGTTGGGCACTGAAGCCTTCTTT. This chain links TRBV6-6 with TRBJ1-1; 7 positions agree with TRBD1. Germline CDR1 MNHNY, CDR2 SVGAGI (reference sequence). The length of the CDR3 is 15 residues.

V usage is TRBV5-1 and J usage is TRBJ2-7; a weak D match, TRBD2 (5 bases). CDR3 length: 15 residues. Germline V gene data show CDR1 as SGHRS and CDR2 as YFSETQ. The V end was cut by 0 bases, the J end by 3 bases, with 13 bases between. The CDR3 spells CASSLDEVGVYEQYF. The DNA for the CDR3 is TGCGCCAGCAGCTTGGACGAGGTCGGGGTCTACGAGCAGTACTTC. The entire variable domain, with the rest obtained from reference TRBV5-1 and TRBJ2-7, is as follows: KAGVTQTPRYLIKTRGQQVTLSCSPISGHRSVSWYQQTPGQGLQFLFEYFSETQRNKGNFPGRFSGRQFSNSRSEMNVSTLELGDSALYLCASSLDEVGVYEQYFGPGTRLTVT.

The chain uses TRBV30 and TRBJ2-5, with 9 nucleotides matching TRBD2. V dropped 3 bases and J dropped 9; count of bases not matched to a gene: 5. Germline V CDR1 and CDR2: GTSNPN, SVGIG (reference sequence). The CDR3 totals 12 residues. CDR3 nucleotide sequence: TGTGCCTGGAGGGGCGGGGGGGGTTCCCAGTACTTC. Translation: CAWRGGGGSQYF.

This clone occurred a few times. The chain recombines TRBV7-2 with TRBJ1-6; D gene unclear. Trimming stripped 5 bases from V and 8 bases from J, with 19 bases between. In germline, CDR1 is SGHTA, CDR2 FQGNSA. The CDR3 has 16 residues. The CDR3 reads CASSPRFFDGDSPLHF. The DNA of the CDR3 is TGTGCCAGCAGCCCACGATTCTTCGACGGGGATTCACCCCTCCACTTT.

This clone was detected only a few times. The chain has TRBV9 and TRBJ2-2; a possible D gene is TRBD2 (5 bases). The CDR3 is 13 amino acids. Germline values: CDR1 SGDLS, CDR2 YYNGEE. Between the trimmed V and J ends, which lost 0 bases and 7 bases, there was a span of 7 bases. The CDR3 here is CASSVGEIGELFF. The CDR3 nucleotides read TGTGCCAGCAGCGTAGGGGAGATCGGGGAGCTGTTTTTT.